The next 9 T cell receptor beta chains were all read from a single sample in a study of shared clonotypes between healthy human individuals. Repertoires were generated with immunoSEQ multiplex PCR, while TCRdb's copy carries only in-frame clones and drops some. The data contain millions of clones, around 95% of them seen just once; the ten biggest clones take up 0.13%. The sequencing sample was made of naive CD4+ T cells sorted from blood. Stated subset: CD45RA+ positively selected. The receptor set was obtained from a man aged 18-30 years in good health.

This chain joins TRBV6-6 and TRBJ1-3, with 9 bases matching TRBD1. The ends lost 0 bases at V and 9 bases at J; junction bases unmatched: 6. Germline CDR1 MNHNY, CDR2 SVGAGI (reference sequence). The CDR3 totals 15 residues. The CDR3 DNA follows: TGTGCCAGCAGTTACTCCGAACAGGGGGCGAGCACCATATATTTT. Its protein is CASSYSEQGASTIYF.

V is TRBV2 and J is TRBJ1-4; D is uncertain. V was clipped by 5 bases and J by 5 bases, with 12 bases between them. This CDR3 has 14 amino acids. Germline V CDR1 and CDR2: SNHLY, FYNNEI. CDR3 DNA sequence: TGTGCCAGCAGTAAAACAGCAAACAATGAAAAACTGTTTTTT. The encoded protein is CASSKTANNEKLFF.

This sequence joins TRBV30 and TRBJ1-5; D perhaps matches TRBD1 (5 bases). The CDR3 consists of 13 residues. V lost 3 bases and J lost 5, with 11 bases in between. Looked up from germline, CDR1 is GTSNPN and CDR2 is SVGIG (reference sequence). The CDR3 bases are TGTGCCTGGAGAAGGGGTTTCGATCAGCCCCAGCATTTT. Its translation: CAWRRGFDQPQHF.

The chain combines TRBV5-1 with TRBJ2-4; 11 bases align to TRBD2. Germline assignment: CDR1 SGHRS and CDR2 YFSETQ. V lost 1 base and J lost 7; bases outside the gene matches: 10. This CDR3 has 17 residues. The CDR3 DNA reads as TGCGCCAGCAGCTTGACAGGGCTAGCGGGAGGAGCTAACATTCAGTACTTC. Its translation: CASSLTGLAGGANIQYF.

V and J are TRBV7-9 and TRBJ2-7; no firm D call. This CDR3 contains 13 residues. V lost 5 bases to trimming and J lost 2 bases, with 10 bases between them. Germline V gene sequence: CDR1 SEHNR, CDR2 FQNEAQ (reference sequence). As DNA, the CDR3 is TGTGCCAGCAGCCCACGCACCACCTACGAGCAGTACTTC. Its translation: CASSPRTTYEQYF.

In the case of this clone: The sample contains more than one DNA sequence encoding this CDR3. The CDR3 DNA is TGTGCCAGCAGTGAAGCTGGGAGCTCCTACGAGCAGTACTTC. It is translated as CASSEAGSSYEQYF. The gene calls are TRBV25-1 and TRBJ2-7; TRBD2 might be the D (5 bases). The CDR3 extends over 14 amino acids. V was shortened by 2 bases and J by 0 bases, with 8 bases between the two germline ends. CDR1 and CDR2 from the germline V gene are MGHDK and SYGVNS.

This clone was observed a single time. The chain uses TRBV5-4 and TRBJ2-1; 8 bases fit TRBD2. Trimming removed 4 bases from V and 6 bases from J; junction bases left unmatched: 9. Germline CDR1 reads SGHNT; CDR2 reads YYREEE (reference sequence). This CDR3 region has 15 residues. Here the CDR3 DNA reads TGTGCCAGCAGCCCCGGACTAGCTAGGGTCAATGAGCAGTTCTTC. It encodes CASSPGLARVNEQFF.

The rearrangement uses TRBV18 and TRBJ2-3; D unresolved. The germline V and J ends were trimmed by 6 bases and 0 bases, with 13 bases remaining between them. This CDR3 has 15 amino acids. The V gene's germline CDR1 is KGHSH and CDR2 LQKENI. The CDR3 spells CASSPGYSSTDTQYF. In DNA, the CDR3 is TGTGCCAGCTCTCCCGGGTACTCTAGCACAGATACGCAGTATTTT.

The count of this clone is one. V gene TRBV9 combines with J gene TRBJ2-2; 12 bases map to TRBD2. V was clipped by 4 bases and J by 0 bases; unmatched bases: 4. CDR3 length: 17 amino acids. Germline V gives CDR1 SGDLS, CDR2 YYNGEE. The CDR3 DNA is TGTGCCAGCAGCATAAGACTAGCGGGGGCGAACACCGGGGAGCTGTTTTTT. Its protein is CASSIRLAGANTGELFF.